The table lists the clone carrying this T cell receptor (beta chain) with a count of one. Its antigen is not identified. The data are from a study of Ad26.COV2.S vaccination and SARS-CoV-2 variants. The wider study: Doses of Ad26.COV2.S were injected into muscle once or twice, 56 days apart.

The V gene end was trimmed by 5 bases and the J gene end by 4 bases; junction bases not matched to a gene: 4. Per the germline V gene, CDR1 is MNHEY and CDR2 is SMNVEV (reference sequence). This CDR3 has 16 amino acids. Treatment specified: approximately 18 received Ad26.COV2.S at low or high dose, single or two shots; roughly 5 received placebo; per-sample allocation not given. Sampling was done on day 63 after the first vaccine or placebo injection. What was given as vaccine was an Ad26 vector encoding Wuhan-strain SARS-CoV-2 spike. Findings of the study overall: Spike-specific TCR breadth in vaccine recipients exceeded that seen in placebo recipients. Researchers cautioned that TCR breadth and depth analyses may have underestimated total T cell responses.

Only in-frame clones appear in the TCRdb table, and some are missing; sequencing was by immunoSEQ multiplex PCR. The sample has 440,000 or so clones, 90% seen once. This sample comprised peripheral blood, obtained in a trial of Ad26.COV2.S vaccine versus placebo. The chain carries TRBV27 and TRBJ2-5; 16 bases are a match to TRBD2. The TCR comes from a person between 18 and 65 years old who received the Ad26.COV2.S COVID-19 vaccine or a placebo. CDR3: CASSPGLAGGSETQYF. The CDR3 DNA sequence: TGTGCCAGCAGTCCGGGACTAGCGGGAGGGTCAGAGACCCAGTACTTC.